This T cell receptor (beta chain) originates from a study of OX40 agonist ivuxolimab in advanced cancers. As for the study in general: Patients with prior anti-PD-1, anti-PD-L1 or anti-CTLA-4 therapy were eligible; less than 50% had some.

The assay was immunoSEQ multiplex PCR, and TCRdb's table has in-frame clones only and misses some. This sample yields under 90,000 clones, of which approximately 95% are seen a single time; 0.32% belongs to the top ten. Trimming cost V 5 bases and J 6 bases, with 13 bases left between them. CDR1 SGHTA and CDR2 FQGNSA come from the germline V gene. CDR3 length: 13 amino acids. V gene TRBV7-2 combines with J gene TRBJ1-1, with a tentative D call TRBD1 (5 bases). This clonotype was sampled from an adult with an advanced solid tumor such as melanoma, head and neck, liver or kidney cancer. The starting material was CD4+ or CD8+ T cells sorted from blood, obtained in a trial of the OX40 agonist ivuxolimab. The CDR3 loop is CASSPGRFSEAFF. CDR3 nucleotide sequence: TGTGCCAGCAGCCCAGGGCGGTTCTCTGAAGCTTTCTTT.